These 6 T cell receptor beta chains were sequenced from one sample in a study of naive and memory T cell subsets. Two oligonucleotides, mixed equimolar, formed the beta constant-region primer covering TRBC1 and TRBC2. From the UMI-ligation and nested PCR reads, TCRdb called clonotypes with MiXCR, one entry per CDR3 protein. This repertoire shows around 29,000 distinct CDR3 sequences, about 10% found once; its top ten account for approximately 15%. Sequenced: effector memory CD4+ T cells from blood. The subset is: effector memory, CD45RA- CD27-. The receptors stem from a human donor in good health.

This clonotype was counted many times. This rearrangement joins TRBV6-5 to TRBJ1-2, with a tentative D call TRBD1 (5 bases). The germline V and J ends were trimmed by 0 bases and 11 bases, with 22 bases remaining between them. This CDR3 is built from 16 residues. Germline V gene lookup returns CDR1 MNHEY and CDR2 SVGAGI. CDR3 sequence (DNA): TGTGCCAGCAGTTACTCGAGCGTAGGGGCGCGGACCCTATACACCTTC. It encodes CASSYSSVGARTLYTF.

The V and J genes are TRBV7-2 and TRBJ1-3; 7 positions match TRBD1. The ends lost 5 bases at V and 1 base at J; junction bases unmatched: 5. Germline lookup yields CDR1 SGHTA and CDR2 FQGNSA. The CDR3 is 15 amino acids. This CDR3 is CASSTTGDSGNTIYF. The CDR3 DNA is TGTGCCAGCAGCACTACAGGGGATTCTGGAAACACCATATATTTT.

This clonotype was recorded many times. The chain carries TRBV24-1 and TRBJ2-3; 14 nucleotides agree with TRBD2. Germline values: CDR1 KGHDR, CDR2 SFDVKD. The CDR3 covers 17 residues. The V and J ends lost 4 bases and 4 bases, in that order; junction bases with no gene match: 6. This CDR3 is CATSESGTSGSSDTQYF. In DNA form, the CDR3 reads TGTGCCACCAGTGAAAGCGGGACTAGCGGGAGCTCAGATACGCAGTATTTT.

The chain links TRBV29-1 to TRBJ2-3; D ambiguous. Trimming took 3 bases from V and 4 from J, leaving 14 bases between them. From germline, CDR1 is SQVTM and CDR2 ANQGSEA. The CDR3 extends over 14 amino acids. The chain's CDR3 is CSVDAGPRPDTQYF. The CDR3 DNA follows: TGCAGCGTTGATGCTGGACCTCGACCAGATACGCAGTATTTT.

In this sample, this clonotype turned up many times. The rearrangement joins TRBV20-1 to TRBJ2-7; the D is unclear. The CDR3 spans 14 residues. V lost 3 bases, J lost 3 bases, and 15 bases lay in between. In germline, CDR1 is DFQATT, CDR2 SNEGSKA (reference sequence). CDR3 region: CSASGEAPFYEQYF. The CDR3, as DNA: TGCAGTGCTAGTGGGGAAGCCCCCTTCTACGAGCAGTACTTC.

The J gene is TRBJ2-7, the V gene TRBV12-3 or TRBV12-4; unclear D gene. V was trimmed by 1 base and J by 6 bases, leaving 4 bases between them. This CDR3 region has 11 residues. The CDR3 nucleotides are TGTGCCAGCAGTTTAGGGGCCGAGCAGTACTTC. This encodes CASSLGAEQYF.